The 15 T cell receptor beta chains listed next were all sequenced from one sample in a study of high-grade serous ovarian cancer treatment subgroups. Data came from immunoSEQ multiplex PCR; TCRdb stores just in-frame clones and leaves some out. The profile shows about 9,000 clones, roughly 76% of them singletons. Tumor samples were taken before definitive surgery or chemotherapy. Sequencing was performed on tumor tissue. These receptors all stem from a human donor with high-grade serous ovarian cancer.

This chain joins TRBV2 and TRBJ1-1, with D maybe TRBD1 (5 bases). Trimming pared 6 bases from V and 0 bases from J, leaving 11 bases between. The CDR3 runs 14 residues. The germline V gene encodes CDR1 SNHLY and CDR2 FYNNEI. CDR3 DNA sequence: TGTGCCAGCAGGGGGGGACGGTTGAACACTGAAGCTTTCTTT. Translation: CASRGGRLNTEAFF.

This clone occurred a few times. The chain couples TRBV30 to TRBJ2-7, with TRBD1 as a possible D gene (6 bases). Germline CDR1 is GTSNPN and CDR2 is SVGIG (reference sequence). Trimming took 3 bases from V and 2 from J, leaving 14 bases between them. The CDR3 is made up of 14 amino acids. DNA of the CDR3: TGTGCCTGGAGAGGCAGGGGAACCACCTACGAGCAGTACTTC. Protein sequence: CAWRGRGTTYEQYF.

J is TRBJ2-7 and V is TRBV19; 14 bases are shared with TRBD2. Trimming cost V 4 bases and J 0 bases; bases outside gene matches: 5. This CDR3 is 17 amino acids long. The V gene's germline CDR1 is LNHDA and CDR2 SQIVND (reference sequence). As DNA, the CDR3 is TGTGCCAGTAGTACCGGGACTAGCGGGGGAAGCTCCTACGAGCAGTACTTC. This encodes CASSTGTSGGSSYEQYF.

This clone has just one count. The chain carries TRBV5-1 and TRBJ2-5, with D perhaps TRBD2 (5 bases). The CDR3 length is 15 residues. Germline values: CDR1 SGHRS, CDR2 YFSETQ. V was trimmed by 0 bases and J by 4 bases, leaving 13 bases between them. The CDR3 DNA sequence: TGCGCCAGCAGCTTGGGCGGGTCGAAGGGAGAGACCCAGTACTTC. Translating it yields CASSLGGSKGETQYF.

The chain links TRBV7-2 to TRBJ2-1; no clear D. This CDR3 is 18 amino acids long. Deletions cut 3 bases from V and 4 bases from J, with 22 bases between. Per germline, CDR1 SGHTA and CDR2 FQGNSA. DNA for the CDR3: TGTGCCAGCAGCTTCTCCCTTGGGTCAACTGTGGGGTACAATGAGCAGTTCTTC. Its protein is CASSFSLGSTVGYNEQFF. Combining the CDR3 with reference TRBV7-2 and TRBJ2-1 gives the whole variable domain GAGVSQSPSNKVTEKGKDVELRCDPISGHTALYWYRQSLGQGLEFLIYFQGNSAPDKSGLPSDRFSAERTGGSVSTLTIQRTQQEDSAVYLCASSFSLGSTVGYNEQFFGPGTRLTVL.

The CDR3 nucleotides read TGTGCCAGCAGCCCCTACAGGGTCCAGGAGACCCAGTACTTC. Translating it yields CASSPYRVQETQYF. V gene TRBV7-7 combines with J gene TRBJ2-5, with a tentative D call TRBD1 (6 bases). The CDR3 is 14 residues long. The V gene lost 5 bases and the J gene lost 5 bases, with 15 bases spanning the gap. Germline V gives CDR1 SSHAT, CDR2 FNYEAQ (reference sequence).

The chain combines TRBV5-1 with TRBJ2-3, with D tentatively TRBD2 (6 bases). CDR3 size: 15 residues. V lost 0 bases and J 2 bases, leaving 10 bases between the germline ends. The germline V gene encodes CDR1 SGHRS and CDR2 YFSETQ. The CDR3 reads CASSLGWGDTDTQYF. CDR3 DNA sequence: TGCGCCAGCAGCTTGGGGTGGGGGGACACAGATACGCAGTATTTT.

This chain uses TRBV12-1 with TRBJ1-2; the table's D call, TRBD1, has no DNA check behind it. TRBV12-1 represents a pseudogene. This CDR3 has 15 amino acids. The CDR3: CASSFPQEEDYGYTF. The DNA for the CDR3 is TGTGCCAGCAGCTTTCCACAGGAAGAAGACTATGGCTACACCTTC.

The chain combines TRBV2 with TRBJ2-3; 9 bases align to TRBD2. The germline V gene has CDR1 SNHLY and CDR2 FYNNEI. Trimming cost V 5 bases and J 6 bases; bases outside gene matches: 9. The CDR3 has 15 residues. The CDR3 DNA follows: TGTGCCAGCAGTCCGCGAGCGGGGGGAGGGGATACGCAGTATTTT. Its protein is CASSPRAGGGDTQYF.

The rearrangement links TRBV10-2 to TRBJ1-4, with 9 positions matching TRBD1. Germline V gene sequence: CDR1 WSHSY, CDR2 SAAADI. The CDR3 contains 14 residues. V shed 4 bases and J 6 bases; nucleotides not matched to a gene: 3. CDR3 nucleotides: TGCGCCAGCAGTGGTAGGACAGGGGATGAAAAACTGTTTTTT. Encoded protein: CASSGRTGDEKLFF.

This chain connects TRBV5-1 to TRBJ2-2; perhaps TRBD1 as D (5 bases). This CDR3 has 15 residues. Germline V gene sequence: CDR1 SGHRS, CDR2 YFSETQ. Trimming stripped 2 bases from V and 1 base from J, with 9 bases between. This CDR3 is CASSLGALNTGELFF. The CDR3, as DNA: TGCGCCAGCAGCTTAGGGGCGCTGAACACCGGGGAGCTGTTTTTT.

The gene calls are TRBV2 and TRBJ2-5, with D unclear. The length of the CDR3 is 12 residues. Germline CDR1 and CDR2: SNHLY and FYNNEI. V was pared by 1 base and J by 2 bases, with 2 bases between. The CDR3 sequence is CASSEGQETQYF. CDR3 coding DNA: TGTGCCAGCAGTGAAGGGCAAGAGACCCAGTACTTC.

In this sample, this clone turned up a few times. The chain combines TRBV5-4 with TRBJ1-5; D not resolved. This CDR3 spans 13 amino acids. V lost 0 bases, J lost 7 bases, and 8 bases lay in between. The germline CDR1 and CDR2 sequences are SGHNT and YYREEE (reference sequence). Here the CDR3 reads CASSLDLGQPQHF. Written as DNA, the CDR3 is TGTGCCAGCAGCTTGGACCTAGGGCAGCCCCAGCATTTT.

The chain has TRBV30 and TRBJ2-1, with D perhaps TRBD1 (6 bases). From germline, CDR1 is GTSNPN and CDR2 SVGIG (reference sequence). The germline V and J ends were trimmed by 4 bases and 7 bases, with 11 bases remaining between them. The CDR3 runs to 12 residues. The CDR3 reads CAWNPGVNEQFF. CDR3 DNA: TGTGCCTGGAATCCAGGGGTAAATGAGCAGTTCTTC.

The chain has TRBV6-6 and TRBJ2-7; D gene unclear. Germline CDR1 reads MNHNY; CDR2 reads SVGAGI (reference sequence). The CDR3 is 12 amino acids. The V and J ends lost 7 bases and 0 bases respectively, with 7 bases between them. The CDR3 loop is CASTGPSYEQYF. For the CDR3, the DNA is TGTGCCAGCACCGGACCCTCCTACGAGCAGTACTTC.